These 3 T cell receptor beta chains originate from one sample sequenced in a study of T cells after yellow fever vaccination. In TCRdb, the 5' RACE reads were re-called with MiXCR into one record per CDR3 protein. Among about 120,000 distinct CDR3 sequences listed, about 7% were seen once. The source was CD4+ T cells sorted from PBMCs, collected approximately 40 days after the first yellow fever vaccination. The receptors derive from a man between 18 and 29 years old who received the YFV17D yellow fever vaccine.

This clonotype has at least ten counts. The CDR3 DNA follows: TGTGCCAGCAGGTTCCCGCTCAGCAATGAGCAGTTCTTC. This sequence encodes CASRFPLSNEQFF. The V call is TRBV28, the J call TRBJ2-1; no reliable D call. V lost 6 bases, J lost 6 bases, and 12 bases lay in between. In germline, CDR1 is MDHEN, CDR2 SYDVKM. The CDR3 loop spans 13 amino acids.

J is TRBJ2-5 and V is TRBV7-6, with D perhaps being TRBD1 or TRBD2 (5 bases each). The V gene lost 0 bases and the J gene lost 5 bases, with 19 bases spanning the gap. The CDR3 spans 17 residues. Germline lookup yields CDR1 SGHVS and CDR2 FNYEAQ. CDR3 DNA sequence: TGTGCCAGCAGCTTAGCCGCACCTACACCATGGGGGGAGACCCAGTACTTC. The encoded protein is CASSLAAPTPWGETQYF.

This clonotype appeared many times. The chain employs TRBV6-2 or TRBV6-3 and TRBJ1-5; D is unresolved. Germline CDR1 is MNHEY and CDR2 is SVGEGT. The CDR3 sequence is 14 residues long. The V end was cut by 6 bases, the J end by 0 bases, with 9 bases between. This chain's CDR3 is CASRDGYSNQPQHF. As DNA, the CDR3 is TGTGCCAGCAGGGACGGGTATAGCAATCAGCCCCAGCATTTT.